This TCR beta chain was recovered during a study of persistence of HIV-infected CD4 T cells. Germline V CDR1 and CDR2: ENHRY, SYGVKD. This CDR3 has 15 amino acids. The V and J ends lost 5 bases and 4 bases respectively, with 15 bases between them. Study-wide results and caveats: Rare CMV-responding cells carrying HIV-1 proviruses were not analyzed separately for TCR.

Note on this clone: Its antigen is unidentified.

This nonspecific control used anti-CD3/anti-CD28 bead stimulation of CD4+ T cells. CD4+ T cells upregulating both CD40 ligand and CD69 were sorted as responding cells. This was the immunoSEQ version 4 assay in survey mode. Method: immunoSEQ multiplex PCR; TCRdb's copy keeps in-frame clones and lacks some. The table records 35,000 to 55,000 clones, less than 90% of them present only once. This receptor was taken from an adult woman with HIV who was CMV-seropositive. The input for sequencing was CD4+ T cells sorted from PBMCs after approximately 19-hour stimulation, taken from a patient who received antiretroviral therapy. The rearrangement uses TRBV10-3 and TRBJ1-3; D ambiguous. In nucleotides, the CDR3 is TGTGCCATCAGTCCGCGGGTCGGACCAGGAAACACCATATATTTT. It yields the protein CAISPRVGPGNTIYF.